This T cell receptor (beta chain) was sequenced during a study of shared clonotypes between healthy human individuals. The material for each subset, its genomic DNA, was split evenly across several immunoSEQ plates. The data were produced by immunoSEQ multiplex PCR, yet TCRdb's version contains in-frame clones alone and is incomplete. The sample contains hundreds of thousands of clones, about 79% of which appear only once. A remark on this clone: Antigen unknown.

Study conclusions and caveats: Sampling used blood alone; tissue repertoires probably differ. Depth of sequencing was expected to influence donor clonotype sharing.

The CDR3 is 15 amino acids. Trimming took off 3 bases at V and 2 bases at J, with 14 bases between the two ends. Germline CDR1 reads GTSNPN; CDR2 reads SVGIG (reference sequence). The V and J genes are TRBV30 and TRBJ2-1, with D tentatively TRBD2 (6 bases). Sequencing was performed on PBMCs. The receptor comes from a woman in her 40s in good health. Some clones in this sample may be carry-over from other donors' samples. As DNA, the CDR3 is TGTGCCTGGAGGAACCTAGGACTAACCTACAATGAGCAGTTCTTC. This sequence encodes CAWRNLGLTYNEQFF.